The 11 T cell receptor beta chains below all came from one sample that was sequenced in a study of technical replicates of blood from a few donors. Generated by immunoSEQ multiplex PCR, the TCRdb table keeps only in-frame clones and is missing some. The table lists 45,000 to 50,000 clones, roughly nine tenths of them singletons, with around 4% in the top ten. Sequenced: PBMCs. The receptors were gathered from a human donor in good health. Some clones in this sample may be carry-over from other donors' samples.

The chain is built from TRBV7-2 and TRBJ2-7, with 8 bases matching TRBD1. This CDR3 has 14 residues. In germline, CDR1 is SGHTA, CDR2 FQGNSA. The V gene end was trimmed by 5 bases and the J gene end by 4 bases; junction bases not matched to a gene: 7. Here the CDR3 DNA reads TGTGCCAGCAGCCATAGACAGGGGAGGTACGAGCAGTACTTC. Amino acids: CASSHRQGRYEQYF.

V usage is TRBV5-1 and J usage is TRBJ2-3; 9 bases are a match to TRBD2. This CDR3 has 17 residues. Germline CDR1 and CDR2: SGHRS and YFSETQ. V shed 4 bases, J shed 0 bases, and the junction held 9 bases outside the gene matches. This CDR3 is CASSAGTSSSSTDTQYF. For the CDR3, the DNA is TGCGCCAGCAGCGCAGGGACTAGCTCCTCTAGCACAGATACGCAGTATTTT.

The V and J genes are TRBV7-8 and TRBJ1-2; D perhaps matches TRBD1 (6 bases). Trimming shortened V by 4 bases and J by 0 bases, and 12 bases separated the two germline ends. The germline V gene encodes CDR1 SGHVS and CDR2 FQNEAQ. The CDR3 covers 15 residues. The CDR3 loop reads CASSSSDRTNYGYTF. CDR3 nucleotides: TGTGCCAGCAGCTCGTCGGACAGAACTAACTATGGCTACACCTTC.

The chain joins TRBV6-4 to TRBJ1-3, with D possibly matching TRBD1 (5 bases). The germline gives CDR1 MRHNA, CDR2 SNTAGT. The CDR3 sequence is 16 residues long. The germline V and J ends were trimmed by 4 bases and 0 bases, with 13 bases remaining between them. The CDR3 DNA reads as TGTGCCAGCAGTGTTGACAGTCCGAGCTCTGGAAACACCATATATTTT. Protein product: CASSVDSPSSGNTIYF.

The CDR3 is CASSPPRAYTGELFF. CDR3 DNA: TGTGCCAGCAGCCCGCCGAGGGCCTACACCGGGGAGCTGTTTTTT. The V gene is TRBV4-2, the J gene TRBJ2-2; perhaps TRBD2 as D (5 bases). Germline V CDR1 and CDR2: LGHNA, YNFKEQ. V lost 4 bases and J 3 bases, leaving 12 bases between the germline ends. The CDR3 has 15 residues.

The J gene is TRBJ2-7, the V gene TRBV6-5; no clear D gene. V lost 4 bases and J 5 bases, leaving 9 bases between the germline ends. Germline V gene lookup returns CDR1 MNHEY and CDR2 SVGAGI. The CDR3 totals 12 residues. CDR3: CASSSGSHEQYF. Here the CDR3 DNA reads TGTGCCAGCAGTTCTGGTAGTCACGAGCAGTACTTC.

This clone was recorded only once. The rearrangement uses TRBV2 and TRBJ1-6; D is unclear. Germline CDR1 and CDR2: SNHLY and FYNNEI. V was cut by 5 bases and J by 9 bases, with 11 bases left in between. This CDR3 has 13 residues. This CDR3 reads CASSPRVLSPLHF. Written as DNA, the CDR3 is TGTGCCAGCAGTCCGCGGGTCCTTTCACCCCTCCACTTT.

This chain connects TRBV11-3 to TRBJ2-1; D is ambiguous. This CDR3 has 14 amino acids. The V end was cut by 3 bases, the J end by 0 bases, with 6 bases between. CDR1 SGHNT and CDR2 YENEEA come from the germline V gene. Here the CDR3 reads CASSFYDSYNEQFF. The CDR3 bases are TGTGCCAGCAGCTTCTACGACTCCTACAATGAGCAGTTCTTC.

The J gene is TRBJ2-3, the V gene TRBV5-4, with 9 nucleotides matching TRBD2. J lost 2 bases, V lost 2 bases, and 6 bases had no gene match. Per germline, CDR1 SGHNT and CDR2 YYREEE (reference sequence). This CDR3 is built from 16 residues. CDR3 DNA: TGTGCCAGCAGCTTCGGAGCGGGAGGATTCACAGATACGCAGTATTTT. As protein: CASSFGAGGFTDTQYF.

This clone appeared a few times. This chain uses TRBV5-1 with TRBJ1-1, with 7 nucleotides matching TRBD1. The V gene's germline CDR1 is SGHRS and CDR2 YFSETQ. Trimming removed 4 bases from V and 7 bases from J; junction bases left unmatched: 13. The CDR3 sequence is 15 residues long. In DNA form, the CDR3 reads TGCGCCAGCAGCGTGGGACAGCCCAAAGGTGGTGAAGCTTTCTTT. This sequence encodes CASSVGQPKGGEAFF.

The rearrangement links TRBV10-3 to TRBJ1-2; 7 nucleotides align to TRBD1. Trimming cost V 11 bases and J 8 bases; bases outside gene matches: 11. The CDR3 loop spans 12 amino acids. Per the germline V gene, CDR1 is ENHRY and CDR2 is SYGVKD. CDR3 nucleotides: TGTGCCCGCCGGGAGGGGGCGAGGGGCTACACCTTC. Protein sequence: CARREGARGYTF.